The next 17 T cell receptor beta chains were all read from a single sample in a study of blood T cells in healthy people across ages. Next came a second PCR, run for about 6 to 12 cycles, which used a sample-barcoded 5' primer along with a J-beta primer mix. Each CDR3 protein gets one entry after TCRdb re-called the 5' RACE reads with MiXCR. The table has roughly 1.7 million distinct CDR3 sequences, about 31% seen once; the top ten hold 11%. Sequenced input: blood. These receptors all come from a woman younger than 45 in good health.

This clonotype was observed at least ten times. This chain links TRBV9 with TRBJ2-7; TRBD2 matches at 10 bases. The germline gives CDR1 SGDLS, CDR2 YYNGEE. After removal of 3 bases from V and 2 bases from J, the junction contained 2 bases not matched to a gene. The CDR3 contains 14 residues. This CDR3 is CASSASGSTYEQYF. In DNA form, the CDR3 reads TGTGCCAGCAGCGCTAGCGGGAGTACCTACGAGCAGTACTTC.

The chain uses TRBV6-1 and TRBJ2-1; no firm D call. CDR3 length: 16 amino acids. V gave up 3 bases and J gave up 8 bases, with 20 bases separating them. Germline V lookup: CDR1 MNHNS, CDR2 SASEGT. The CDR3 reads CASSEDWQISMDEQFF. The CDR3 bases are TGTGCCAGCAGTGAGGATTGGCAGATTAGCATGGATGAGCAGTTCTTC.

The chain joins TRBV5-4 to TRBJ2-7, with 8 bases that match TRBD2. The CDR3 is 15 amino acids. Germline lookup yields CDR1 SGHNT and CDR2 YYREEE (reference sequence). Losses at the gene ends were 4 bases for V and 1 base for J; bases not matched to a gene: 7. In DNA, the CDR3 is TGTGCCAGCAGCCCAGGAGCGGGGGATTCCTACGAGCAGTACTTC. As protein: CASSPGAGDSYEQYF.

In this sample, this clonotype turned up many times. V and J are TRBV29-1 and TRBJ1-2; D perhaps matches TRBD1 (5 bases). In germline, CDR1 is SQVTM, CDR2 ANQGSEA. V lost 6 bases, J lost 4 bases, and 9 bases lay in between. The CDR3 sequence is 11 residues long. The CDR3 reads CSVSGTYGYTF. The DNA of the CDR3 is TGCAGCGTCTCCGGGACCTATGGCTACACCTTC.

Points on this clonotype: At one of its ends the junction is not consistent with the germline gene, which may arise from a read error. The V and J genes are TRBV20-1 and TRBJ1-1, with D tentatively TRBD1 (5 bases). Germline values: CDR1 DFQATT, CDR2 SNEGSKA (reference sequence). This CDR3 spans 12 amino acids. Here the CDR3 reads CSARQGGTEVFF. Written as DNA, the CDR3 is TGCAGTGCTAGACAGGGTGGGACTGAAGTTTTCTTT.

The chain joins TRBV20-1 to TRBJ1-2, with 7 nucleotides matching TRBD1. The ends lost 6 bases at V and 2 bases at J; junction bases unmatched: 9. Looked up from germline, CDR1 is DFQATT and CDR2 is SNEGSKA (reference sequence). The CDR3 contains 14 residues. Here the CDR3 reads CSAPGQTSNYGYTF. The DNA for the CDR3 is TGCAGTGCGCCGGGACAGACAAGCAACTATGGCTACACCTTC.

J is TRBJ2-5 and V is TRBV7-8; D gene uncertain. CDR1 is SGHVS, CDR2 FQNEAQ, per germline. This CDR3 comprises 13 residues. Trimming removed 3 bases from V and 3 bases from J, with 8 bases in between. In nucleotides, the CDR3 is TGTGCCAGCAGCTTCGTCTCGGAAGAGACCCAGTACTTC. It is translated as CASSFVSEETQYF.

The V call is TRBV5-1, the J call TRBJ1-1, with a tentative D call TRBD1 (6 bases). The CDR3 is 16 amino acids. V shed 0 bases and J shed 4 bases, with 16 bases lying between them. CDR1 is SGHRS, CDR2 YFSETQ, per germline. CDR3 in amino acids: CASSLVQGLVGTEAFF. Written as DNA, the CDR3 is TGCGCCAGCAGCTTGGTACAGGGACTGGTGGGCACTGAAGCTTTCTTT.

The rearrangement joins TRBV5-6 to TRBJ2-6; D may be TRBD1 (6 bases). CDR3 length equals 17 residues. The V and J ends lost 3 bases and 0 bases respectively, with 13 bases between them. Germline V CDR1 and CDR2: SGHDT, YYEEEE. CDR3 protein: CASSWTASSSGANVLTF. CDR3 nucleotides: TGTGCCAGCAGCTGGACAGCTTCTTCCTCTGGGGCCAACGTCCTGACTTTC.

Comment on this clonotype: It may be a read error: a sequence one base away is much more abundant. V gene TRBV10-3 combines with J gene TRBJ2-1; 12 bases map to TRBD2. Germline V gives CDR1 ENHRY, CDR2 SYGVKD. CDR3 size: 16 residues. For the CDR3, the DNA is TGTGCCGTCAGTGGTCGACTAGCGGGGGAGGGTAATGAGCAGTTCTTC. This sequence encodes CAVSGRLAGEGNEQFF.

Notes on this clonotype: A read error may account for a junction end that differs from germline. The gene calls are TRBV12-3 or TRBV12-4 and TRBJ2-3; D unclear. The CDR3 covers 15 residues. CDR3: CGSSFQDASTDTQYF. The CDR3 DNA is TGTGGCAGCAGTTTTCAGGACGCAAGCACAGATACGCAGTATTTT.

This clonotype was counted only a few times. CDR3 coding DNA: TGTGCCAGCAGTGACGCGGGGTTTGGCTACAATGAGCAGTTCTTC. As protein: CASSDAGFGYNEQFF. This chain joins TRBV7-2 and TRBJ2-1; D may be TRBD2 (6 bases). There are 15 residues in the CDR3. Trimming took 6 bases from V and 3 from J, leaving 15 bases between them. The germline gives CDR1 SGHTA, CDR2 FQGNSA.

The rearrangement uses TRBV20-1 and TRBJ2-7, with 7 bases fitting TRBD1. Trimming took 5 bases from V and 6 from J; bases not matched to a gene: 10. This CDR3 comprises 13 residues. From germline, CDR1 is DFQATT and CDR2 SNEGSKA (reference sequence). DNA for the CDR3: TGCAGTGCTCAGACACCTCAGGGGGTCGAGCAGTACTTC. Translating it yields CSAQTPQGVEQYF.

The chain joins TRBV5-4 to TRBJ1-1; D is unclear. Per the germline V gene, CDR1 is SGHNT and CDR2 is YYREEE (reference sequence). V was cut by 9 bases and J by 1 base, with 19 bases left in between. The CDR3 covers 15 residues. CDR3 residues: CAIRTSGLSNTEAFF. The CDR3 DNA is TGTGCCATCCGAACTTCGGGCTTATCGAACACTGAAGCTTTCTTT.

The chain has TRBV18 and TRBJ2-3, with D unresolved. V dropped 2 bases and J dropped 5 bases, with 5 bases sitting between them. Germline V gives CDR1 KGHSH, CDR2 LQKENI. The CDR3 covers 12 residues. The CDR3 loop is CASSPGIDTQYF. The CDR3 DNA follows: TGTGCCAGCTCACCAGGGATAGATACGCAGTATTTT.

V usage is TRBV12-3 or TRBV12-4 and J usage is TRBJ2-1; no reliable D call. Trimming took 6 bases from V and 7 from J, leaving 7 bases between them. The CDR3 covers 11 residues. CDR3 residues: CASRSWNEQFF. The CDR3 bases are TGTGCCAGCAGGTCCTGGAATGAGCAGTTCTTC.

In the case of this clonotype: At one end, the junction sequence differs from germline, possibly due to a read error. The rearrangement links TRBV10-2 to TRBJ2-1, with D uncertain. The CDR3 runs 14 residues. The germline gives CDR1 WSHSY, CDR2 SAAADI. The CDR3 DNA follows: TGCGCCAGCAGGGAGTCTGGTCGGTACAATGAGCAGTTCTTC. It specifies CASRESGRYNEQFF.